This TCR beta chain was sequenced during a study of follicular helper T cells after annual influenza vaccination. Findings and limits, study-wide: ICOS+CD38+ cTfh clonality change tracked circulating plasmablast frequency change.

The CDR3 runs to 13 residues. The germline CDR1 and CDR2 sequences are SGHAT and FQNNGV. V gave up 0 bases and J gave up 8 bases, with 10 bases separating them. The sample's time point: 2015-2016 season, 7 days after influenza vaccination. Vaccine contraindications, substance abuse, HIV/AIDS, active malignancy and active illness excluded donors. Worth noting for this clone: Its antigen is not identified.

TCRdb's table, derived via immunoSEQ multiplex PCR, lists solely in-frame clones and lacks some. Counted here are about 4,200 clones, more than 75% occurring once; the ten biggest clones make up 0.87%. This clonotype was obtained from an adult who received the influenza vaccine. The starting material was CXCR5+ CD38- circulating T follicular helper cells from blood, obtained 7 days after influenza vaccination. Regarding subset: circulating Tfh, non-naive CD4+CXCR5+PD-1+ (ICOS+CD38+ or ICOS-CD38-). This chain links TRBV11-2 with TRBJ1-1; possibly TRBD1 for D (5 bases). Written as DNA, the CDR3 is TGTGCCAGCAGCTTAGATTTGTGGGACGAAGCTTTCTTT. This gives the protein CASSLDLWDEAFF. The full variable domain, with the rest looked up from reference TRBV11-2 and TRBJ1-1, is EAGVAQSPRYKIIEKRQSVAFWCNPISGHATLYWYQQILGQGPKLLIQFQNNGVVDDSQLPKDRFSAERLKGVDSTLKIQPAKLEDSAVYLCASSLDLWDEAFFGQGTRLTVV.